The clone carrying this T cell receptor beta chain was seen only once. This entry comes from a study of shared clonotypes between healthy human individuals. Several immunoSEQ 96-well plates shared each subset's DNA, each plate a replicate. Using immunoSEQ multiplex PCR, the repertoire was profiled, and TCRdb retains in-frame clones only, with some absent. The sample has about 490,000 clones; approximately 81% are singletons. All the donors were Caucasian adults who lived in Nashville, Tennessee. Germline values: CDR1 MNHNS, CDR2 SASEGT. This CDR3 is 14 amino acids long. Trimming left V 6 bases short and J 2 bases short, with 13 bases between.

The sequence came from a woman between 40 and 55 years old in good health. Some clones in this sample may be carry-over from other donors' samples. What was sequenced was PBMCs. The chain joins TRBV6-1 to TRBJ1-2, with D hard to call. CDR3 bases: TGTGCCAGCAGCCAAATGACGGCAAACTATGGCTACACCTTC. This sequence encodes CASSQMTANYGYTF.